What follows are 16 T cell receptor beta chains derived from one specimen sequenced in a study of CD4 T cells in relation to SARS-CoV-2 and coronaviruses. The unexposed donors gave CD4+ T cells in 2011-2018, prior to COVID-19. Isolation of CD4+ T cells took place after less than 11 days in culture. No antigen is known for these receptors. TCRdb's table, derived via immunoSEQ multiplex PCR, lists solely in-frame clones and lacks some. The sample includes roughly 19,000 clones, 65% to 85% of them seen just once. The sample consisted of CD4+ T cells from PBMCs, cultured in vitro. The receptor source for this set is a human donor in good health.

This clone has just a few counts. The J gene is TRBJ2-5, the V gene TRBV6-5; a possible D gene is TRBD2 (5 bases). CDR3 length: 14 amino acids. Germline CDR1 is MNHEY and CDR2 is SVGAGI. The V and J ends lost 7 bases and 0 bases respectively, with 12 bases between them. Here the CDR3 DNA reads TGTGCCAGCACCTCTAGCACAGACCAAGAGACCCAGTACTTC. This sequence encodes CASTSSTDQETQYF.

The chain links TRBV2 to TRBJ2-3, with 9 bases matching TRBD1. V lost 2 bases and J lost 4; bases outside the gene matches: 10. Germline loops: CDR1 SNHLY, CDR2 FYNNEI. The CDR3 is made up of 17 amino acids. In nucleotides, the CDR3 is TGTGCCAGCAGTGAATGGGGACAGGGATCACCCTCAGATACGCAGTATTTT. Its translation: CASSEWGQGSPSDTQYF. The variable domain in full, completed from reference TRBV2 and TRBJ2-3, reads EPEVTQTPSHQVTQMGQEVILRCVPISNHLYFYWYRQILGQKVEFLVSFYNNEISEKSEIFDDQFSVERPDGSNFTLKIRSTKLEDSAMYFCASSEWGQGSPSDTQYFGPGTRLTVL.

Only a few counts were recorded for this clone. This chain uses TRBV18 with TRBJ2-7; D remains ambiguous. The germline V gene has CDR1 KGHSH and CDR2 LQKENI. Trimming left V 5 bases short and J 3 bases short, with 11 bases between. The length of the CDR3 is 13 residues. CDR3 bases: TGTGCCAGCTCAGCAACTCCTCACTACGAGCAGTACTTC. It translates to CASSATPHYEQYF.

V is TRBV20-1 and J is TRBJ1-4, with no clear D. V lost 2 bases to trimming and J lost 8 bases, with 6 bases between them. Per germline, CDR1 DFQATT and CDR2 SNEGSKA (reference sequence). This CDR3 has 11 amino acids. CDR3 residues: CSARHAEKLFF. The CDR3, as DNA: TGCAGTGCTAGACATGCCGAAAAACTGTTTTTT.

J is TRBJ1-1 and V is TRBV6-5; 9 positions agree with TRBD1. This CDR3 has 14 residues. Trimming removed 8 bases from V and 0 bases from J; junction bases left unmatched: 4. Per germline, CDR1 MNHEY and CDR2 SVGAGI. The chain's CDR3 is CASRTGALNTEAFF. In nucleotides, the CDR3 is TGTGCCAGCCGGACAGGGGCCCTGAACACTGAAGCTTTCTTT.

The chain has TRBV15 and TRBJ1-6; D not certain. The length of the CDR3 is 17 residues. Germline CDR1 reads LNHNV; CDR2 reads YYDKDF (reference sequence). V gave up 4 bases and J gave up 0 bases, with 13 bases separating them. The CDR3 sequence is CATSTRRPNSYNSPLHF. DNA of the CDR3: TGTGCCACCAGCACCAGACGCCCAAACTCCTATAATTCACCCCTCCACTTT.

This clone has only one observation. The rearrangement uses TRBV18 and TRBJ2-7, with 10 nucleotides matching TRBD1. CDR1 KGHSH and CDR2 LQKENI come from the germline V gene. J lost 3 bases, V lost 3 bases, and 8 bases had no gene match. The CDR3 spans 16 residues. The CDR3 coding sequence is TGTGCCAGCTCACCCGCCGGGACAGGGGCGCGCTACGAGCAGTACTTC. It specifies CASSPAGTGARYEQYF.

The chain uses TRBV6-5 and TRBJ2-3; D not certain. Germline-derived CDR1 and CDR2 are MNHEY and SVGAGI. This CDR3 has 16 amino acids. Trimming took 0 bases from V and 0 from J, leaving 10 bases between them. DNA of the CDR3: TGTGCCAGCAGTTACTCGGGCGGAGCTAGCACAGATACGCAGTATTTT. Translating gives CASSYSGGASTDTQYF.

This clone was seen only a few times. This chain links TRBV25-1 with TRBJ2-7; D is undetermined. The CDR3 is 11 amino acids. The V end lost 4 bases, the J end lost 5 bases, and 6 bases lay between the germline ends. Germline values: CDR1 MGHDK, CDR2 SYGVNS. CDR3: CASSAHDEQYF. The CDR3 DNA sequence: TGTGCCAGCAGTGCCCACGACGAGCAGTACTTC.

This chain uses TRBV20-1 with TRBJ2-1; the match to TRBD2 covers 9 bases. The V gene end was trimmed by 3 bases and the J gene end by 4 bases; junction bases not matched to a gene: 10. Germline V gene sequence: CDR1 DFQATT, CDR2 SNEGSKA (reference sequence). This CDR3 contains 16 residues. The CDR3 here is CSASSDSGSKYNEQFF. The CDR3 DNA reads as TGCAGTGCTAGTTCTGATAGCGGGAGTAAGTACAATGAGCAGTTCTTC.

This sequence joins TRBV20-1 and TRBJ2-3; no reliable D call. V lost 3 bases and J 3 bases, leaving 1 base between the germline ends. In germline, CDR1 is DFQATT, CDR2 SNEGSKA (reference sequence). There are 10 residues in the CDR3. CDR3 amino acids: CSASTDTQYF. The CDR3, as DNA: TGCAGTGCTAGTACAGATACGCAGTATTTT.

This clone was detected only a few times. This chain links TRBV6-1 with TRBJ1-4; TRBD1 aligns across 8 bases. CDR3 length: 15 amino acids. J gave up 8 bases and V 2 bases, and 7 bases lay outside the gene matches. CDR1 and CDR2 from the germline V gene are MNHNS and SASEGT. The CDR3 reads CASSENTGGSEKLFF. CDR3 sequence (DNA): TGTGCCAGCAGTGAAAACACAGGGGGTAGCGAAAAACTGTTTTTT.

The genes are TRBV3-1 (or the pseudogene TRBV3-2) and TRBJ2-7, with D unresolved. Looked up from germline, CDR1 is LGHDT and CDR2 is YNNKEL (reference sequence). The germline V and J ends were trimmed by 4 bases and 5 bases, with 12 bases remaining between them. The CDR3 is 13 residues long. The CDR3 sequence is CASSPNGLNEQYF. The CDR3 coding sequence is TGTGCCAGCAGCCCAAATGGGCTAAACGAGCAGTACTTC.

The chain links TRBV5-1 to TRBJ1-1; 8 nucleotides agree with TRBD1. CDR3 length: 16 residues. CDR1 is SGHRS and CDR2 is YFSETQ in the germline V gene. Losses at the gene ends were 4 bases for V and 1 base for J; bases not matched to a gene: 9. This CDR3 is CASSPGGTGKNTEAFF. CDR3 DNA sequence: TGCGCCAGCAGCCCGGGAGGGACAGGCAAGAACACTGAAGCTTTCTTT.

This clone was recorded once. The rearrangement links TRBV5-6 to TRBJ1-4; no clear D gene. CDR1 is SGHDT, CDR2 YYEEEE, per germline. This CDR3 region has 13 residues. V was pared by 4 bases and J by 8 bases, with 12 bases between. In DNA form, the CDR3 reads TGTGCCAGCAGCCAGCGGGTGGAGGAAAAACTGTTTTTT. It translates to CASSQRVEEKLFF.

The gene calls are TRBV7-2 and TRBJ2-5; 8 bases are a match to TRBD2. The CDR3 runs 14 residues. V trimming: 5 bases; J trimming: 4 bases; junction bases outside the gene matches: 6. The germline V gene encodes CDR1 SGHTA and CDR2 FQGNSA. The CDR3 protein is CASSGTSGRETQYF. The CDR3 DNA reads as TGTGCCAGCAGCGGGACGAGCGGGAGAGAGACCCAGTACTTC.